One and the same sample provided the 8 T cell receptor beta chains below, sequenced in a study of control samples from healthy donors and cancer patients (dated by TCRdb to about 2020). The library was obtained by the immunoSEQ multiplex PCR assay. TCRdb holds this immuneACCESS table with in-frame rearrangements only. Some clones are missing; in checked studies, unresolved V genes explain under half, and the rest has no known cause. For this sample, the table gives 150,000 to 200,000 clones. 2.2% of the sample rests with the top ten. The specimen was blood. These receptors all stem from a woman aged 30 to 39 in good health.

This chain links TRBV28 with TRBJ1-5, with D unresolved. The V gene lost 1 base and the J gene lost 3 bases, with 7 bases spanning the gap. The CDR3 spans 14 residues. Germline V gene lookup returns CDR1 MDHEN and CDR2 SYDVKM. CDR3 sequence reads: CASSLFGINQPQHF. The DNA of the CDR3 is TGTGCCAGCAGTTTATTCGGAATCAATCAGCCCCAGCATTTT.

CDR3 amino acids: CASSVGQRGITDTQYF. CDR3 sequence (DNA): TGCGCCAGCAGCGTGGGGCAGCGGGGAATCACAGATACGCAGTATTTT. This chain joins TRBV5-1 and TRBJ2-3; 7 bases agree with TRBD2. Unmatched junction bases numbered 10, after V lost 4 bases and J lost 2 bases. The germline V gene encodes CDR1 SGHRS and CDR2 YFSETQ. The CDR3 consists of 16 residues.

The chain uses TRBV9 and TRBJ1-2, with D hard to call. The CDR3 covers 16 residues. Germline V gene lookup returns CDR1 SGDLS and CDR2 YYNGEE. V shed 3 bases and J shed 2 bases, with 17 bases lying between them. CDR3 sequence: CASSGHPRTPNYGYTF. The DNA for the CDR3 is TGTGCCAGCAGCGGCCACCCTCGGACCCCAAACTATGGCTACACCTTC.

The CDR3 spells CSVVEGQGSVNTEAFF. The CDR3 bases are TGCAGCGTTGTTGAGGGACAGGGATCGGTGAACACTGAAGCTTTCTTT. The chain combines TRBV29-1 with TRBJ1-1; the match to TRBD1 covers 9 bases. The CDR3 spans 16 residues. V gave up 4 bases and J gave up 0 bases; unmatched junction bases: 9. From germline, CDR1 is SQVTM and CDR2 ANQGSEA.

The rearrangement uses TRBV7-2 and TRBJ1-2; TRBD1 is a possible D gene (6 bases). Germline V gene data show CDR1 as SGHTA and CDR2 as FQGNSA. The V end was cut by 4 bases, the J end by 5 bases, with 17 bases between. The CDR3 is 15 residues long. The CDR3 bases are TGTGCCAGCAGCTCCCGAGGACAGTTAGAATATGGCTACACCTTC. Protein sequence: CASSSRGQLEYGYTF.

The J gene is TRBJ2-4, the V gene TRBV9; 10 nucleotides align to TRBD2. The CDR3 length is 19 residues. Germline V gene lookup returns CDR1 SGDLS and CDR2 YYNGEE. Unmatched junction bases numbered 15, after V lost 3 bases and J lost 3 bases. CDR3 sequence reads: CASSAEQGVAGGRKNIQYF. The CDR3 DNA reads TGTGCCAGCAGCGCTGAGCAAGGGGTAGCGGGGGGCCGCAAAAACATTCAGTACTTC. The whole variable domain, filled in from reference TRBV9 and TRBJ2-4, reads DSGVTQTPKHLITATGQRVTLRCSPRSGDLSVYWYQQSLDQGLQFLIQYYNGEERAKGNILERFSAQQFPDLHSELNLSSLELGDSALYFCASSAEQGVAGGRKNIQYFGAGTRLSVL.

The V call is TRBV7-9, the J call TRBJ1-5, with a tentative D call TRBD1 (5 bases). The CDR3 is 13 amino acids. Trimming pared 2 bases from V and 4 bases from J, leaving 6 bases between. The germline V gene has CDR1 SEHNR and CDR2 FQNEAQ (reference sequence). DNA for the CDR3: TGTGCCAGCAGCTTATCAGGGAATCAGCCCCAGCATTTT. As protein: CASSLSGNQPQHF. Full variable domain (outside the CDR3, taken from reference TRBV7-9 and TRBJ1-5): DTGVSQNPRHKITKRGQNVTFRCDPISEHNRLYWYRQTLGQGPEFLTYFQNEAQLEKSRLLSDRFSAERPKGSFSTLEIQRTEQGDSAMYLCASSLSGNQPQHFGDGTRLSIL.

The rearrangement links TRBV28 to TRBJ2-5; TRBD1 aligns across 7 bases. The CDR3 length is 14 residues. CDR1 is MDHEN and CDR2 is SYDVKM in the germline V gene. With V trimmed by 6 bases and J by 5 bases, 9 bases remained unmatched. This CDR3 is CASSLGQLRETQYF. In nucleotides, the CDR3 is TGTGCCAGCAGCCTGGGACAGCTTCGTGAGACCCAGTACTTC.